This paragraph reports one TCR beta chain. Its target is not known. The record originates from a study of T cell responses to AZD1222 COVID-19 vaccine. Study-level findings and limits: Repertoire sampling occurred only after the peak T cell response. Baseline testing showed seropositivity in only six or seven AZD1222 recipients.

Using immunoSEQ multiplex PCR, the repertoire was profiled, and TCRdb retains in-frame clones only, with some absent. The table lists approximately 82,000 clones, about 85% of them singletons. Germline lookup yields CDR1 LGHNA and CDR2 YNFKEQ. The CDR3 totals 13 residues. Trimming removed 5 bases at V and 8 bases at J, with 12 bases between. This material consisted of peripheral blood, taken on day 0 of AZD1222 vaccination. The sequence derives from an adult in good health. The genes are TRBV4-2 and TRBJ1-4; TRBD1 is a possible D gene (5 bases). The CDR3 loop reads CASSYRDVEKLFF. CDR3 bases: TGTGCCAGCAGCTACCGGGACGTCGAAAAACTGTTTTTT.